This note documents a single TCR beta chain sequence. Its antigen is not yet known. Within one base of it there is no much larger clone, and no base qualities were kept. The source of the sample is a study of blood T cells in healthy people across ages (dated by TCRdb to between 2015 and 2016). The study in broad terms: In model experiments, roughly one uniquely barcoded TCR beta cDNA molecule per two T cells was captured by template switching. To track age-related changes in TCR beta repertoire diversity, the study relied on deep sequencing normalized with unique cDNA molecular identifiers. Four age groups were formed from the donors: young (average 16 years), middle-aged (more than 35), aged (over 55) and long-lived (less than 85). Donors of different ages were randomly distributed across sequencing lanes to avoid experimental bias. The study analyzed two additional independent replicas of 1 million unique cDNA reads from the same blood draw for two donors, one aged 18 to 30 and one aged 80 or older.

Libraries were constructed by 5' RACE. Sequenced using an Illumina HiSeq 2500. The second PCR ran for roughly 6 to 11 cycles and used a J-beta primer mix along with a sample-barcoded 5' primer. A unique molecular identifier was introduced onto each TCR beta cDNA molecule by a template-switch 5' adaptor carrying 12 random nucleotides. Each sample yielded at least 3 million CDR3-containing paired-end reads. First-strand cDNA synthesis was performed from all RNA using the Mint cDNA synthesis kit, with priming by a TRBC-specific oligonucleotide. After uracil-DNA glycosylase treatment, a first 18-cycle PCR used universal primers M1SS and BC2_uni_R on all cDNA. For the original study's pipeline: Normalization of each sample was performed by random selection of 1 million high-quality reads, each carrying a distinct molecular identifier. Instead of being binned into consensus sequences, reads with shared molecular identifiers were discarded. CDR3 identification, clonotype clustering and error correction used MiTCR with a Q25 quality threshold and the strictest error-elimination algorithm. A nonparametric unseen species model with Euler transformation was used to estimate a lower bound on total TCR beta diversity. TCRdb reprocessed the public reads (quality trimming at Q25 with fastp, clone calling with MiXCR) and kept in-frame beta chains. Merged by CDR3 protein, the rows form single entries marked with the most common genes and DNA. What appears here as the V and J calls and clone size reflects TCRdb's work, not the paper's. This sample has under 750,000 distinct CDR3 sequences in its table, and around 48% of those were observed once. Together, the top ten hold 20% to 25% of the sample.

General conclusions and limits of the study: Observed TCR beta diversity correlated strongly with the percentage of naive T cells measured by flow cytometry. As age increased, observed TCR beta diversity per million T cells dropped in a roughly linear way, and a significant reduction was already evident by age 40. Compared with the aged group, more naive CD4+ T cells, fewer expanded clones and increased TCR diversity were shown by the long-lived group, suggesting age selection. Donor CMV infection status was unknown, potentially confounding age-related changes in expanded clonotypes. Estimates of total diversity based on one million sequenced T cells were regarded as lower bounds and as underestimates. Since profiling was done on bulk unsorted PBMCs, naive and antigen-experienced compartments could not be conclusively compared.

Donors were 35 to 40 systemically healthy Caucasian individuals from Russia aged about 6 to 100 years. Each donor gave 8 to 10 milliliters of peripheral blood, drawn into EDTA-treated Vacutainer tubes. Ficoll-Paque density-gradient centrifugation was used to isolate PBMCs, with at least 7 million obtained per sample. Total RNA was extracted from PBMCs with Trizol reagent, with at least 6 micrograms obtained per sample. For every donor, flow cytometry on a PBMC aliquot measured the percentage of naive CD45RAhigh/CD27high T cells. As encoded in the germline V gene, CDR1 is SGHVS while CDR2 is FQNEAQ. The V and J ends are trimmed by 0 bases and 11 bases, leaving 19 bases between them. The CDR3 has 15 amino acids, counting the end cysteine and phenylalanine. CDR3 DNA is the only sequence kept; it has 45 bases, read in frame from the first base.

Recombination joined TRBV7-8 with TRBJ2-5; the best D guess is TRBD1, with 6 bases matching. The specimen was blood. The TCR sequence derives from an older man in good health. The CDR3 protein: CASSLARTVYNEQYF. The DNA sequence follows: TGTGCCAGCAGCTTAGCCCGGACAGTATACAATGAGCAGTACTTC.